The T cell receptor (beta chain) under discussion was sequenced for a study of shared clonotypes between healthy human individuals. At the deep level, the assay was run. Sequencing used immunoSEQ multiplex PCR; TCRdb keeps in-frame clones, though not all of them. The data show over a million clones, with roughly 96% seen just once and 1.2% held by the top ten. Of note for this clone: The antigen is unknown.

Notes on the study in general: On the whole, naive subsets had larger estimated richness than memory subsets had.

Each donor was a Caucasian adult residing in Nashville, Tennessee. The length of the CDR3 is 13 residues. The V end lost 5 bases, the J end lost 0 bases, and 7 bases lay between the germline ends. Germline-derived CDR1 and CDR2 are LNHDA and SQIVND (reference sequence). The V gene is TRBV19, the J gene TRBJ1-1; D call uncertain. The sequencing input was naive CD4+ T cells sorted from blood. Described subset: CD45RA+ positively selected. This receptor was taken from a man aged 25 to 40 in good health. The CDR3 loop reads CASSVIMNTEAFF. The CDR3 DNA is TGTGCCAGTAGTGTCATAATGAACACTGAAGCTTTCTTT.